Sequencing of this TCR beta chain was carried out in a study of cytomegalovirus exposure and HLA in healthy donors. Whole-study results and caveats: Previously analyzed data showed that most TCR beta V segments were productive at a frequency of about 87% or about 30%.

Nominal health characterized the donors when sampled, though unrecorded immune exposures were likely. The CDR3 totals 15 residues. V was pared by 2 bases and J by 2 bases, with 10 bases between. Looked up from germline, CDR1 is MNHNS and CDR2 is SASEGT. Comments on this clone: The antigen is unknown.

13 Jbeta primers and 60 Vbeta primers were used for the PCR. Only in-frame clones appear in the TCRdb table, and some are missing; sequencing was by immunoSEQ multiplex PCR. The sample carries 100,000 to 150,000 clones, around 78% recorded once. This receptor was taken from a young man in good health and CMV-seropositive. The chain carries TRBV6-1 and TRBJ1-5, with D perhaps matching TRBD1 (5 bases). The sequencing sample was made of PBMCs. CDR3 sequence reads: CASSEKGFGNQPQHF. The CDR3 DNA is TGTGCCAGCAGTGAAAAGGGGTTTGGCAATCAGCCCCAGCATTTT.